This passage covers 17 T cell receptor beta chains from one sample sequenced in a study of CD8 T cells in ankylosing spondylitis. TCRdb independently ran MiXCR on the 5' RACE reads; one entry per CDR3 protein. The repertoire holds roughly 150,000 distinct CDR3 sequences, with about a third as singletons. Input material: synovial fluid, either unsorted or a sorted T cell fraction (not recorded which). The receptor set was obtained from a male donor with ankylosing spondylitis.

Only a few counts were recorded for this clonotype. The V call is TRBV20-1, the J call TRBJ1-6; possibly TRBD1 for D (6 bases). CDR3 length: 13 amino acids. Between the trimmed V and J ends, which lost 0 bases and 11 bases, there was a span of 11 bases. From germline, CDR1 is DFQATT and CDR2 SNEGSKA (reference sequence). Here the CDR3 DNA reads TGCAGTGCTAGAGACAGGGGATTTACACCCCTCCACTTT. It translates to CSARDRGFTPLHF.

This clonotype was observed a few times. This rearrangement joins TRBV3-1 to TRBJ1-4; 9 bases map to TRBD1. Losses at the gene ends were 4 bases for V and 8 bases for J; bases not matched to a gene: 11. Germline V gene data show CDR1 as LGHDT and CDR2 as YNNKEL (reference sequence). This CDR3 spans 16 amino acids. In DNA, the CDR3 is TGTGCCAGCAGCCTTCGCGCCGGGACAGGGAACGAAAAACTGTTTTTT. This codes for CASSLRAGTGNEKLFF. The full variable domain, completed using reference TRBV3-1 and TRBJ1-4, is DTAVSQTPKYLVTQMGNDKSIKCEQNLGHDTMYWYKQDSKKFLKIMFSYNNKELIINETVPNRFSPKSPDKAHLNLHINSLELGDSAVYFCASSLRAGTGNEKLFFGSGTQLSVL.

This clonotype showed up many times. The rearrangement uses TRBV29-1 and TRBJ1-1; tentative D call: TRBD1 (5 bases). The CDR3 is 16 residues long. Germline V gene data show CDR1 as SQVTM and CDR2 as ANQGSEA. Deletions cut 3 bases from V and 3 bases from J, with 20 bases between. The CDR3: CSVEGPQGSLDTEAFF. The CDR3 DNA follows: TGCAGCGTTGAGGGCCCGCAGGGCTCATTGGACACTGAAGCTTTCTTT.

The chain has TRBV20-1 and TRBJ2-2, with 7 nucleotides matching TRBD2. Germline-derived CDR1 and CDR2 are DFQATT and SNEGSKA (reference sequence). Trimming removed 6 bases from V and 4 bases from J; junction bases left unmatched: 8. This CDR3 spans 14 amino acids. The CDR3: CSAGLGGGTGELFF. The CDR3, as DNA: TGCAGTGCCGGCCTAGGCGGGGGCACCGGGGAGCTGTTTTTT.

The gene calls are TRBV6-1 and TRBJ2-3, with TRBD2 matching over 8 bases. With 6 bases clipped from V and 0 bases from J, the junction kept 5 bases outside the gene matches. Per the germline V gene, CDR1 is MNHNS and CDR2 is SASEGT. The length of the CDR3 is 15 residues. The DNA of the CDR3 is TGTGCCAGCAGCCTTAGCGGGACTAGCACAGATACGCAGTATTTT. Protein sequence: CASSLSGTSTDTQYF.

The V and J genes are TRBV7-2 and TRBJ2-7; D gene uncertain. The CDR3 is 13 amino acids. The ends were cut back, 4 bases at V and 4 bases at J, with 11 bases in the middle. CDR1 is SGHTA, CDR2 FQGNSA, per germline. Here the CDR3 reads CASSSSLGYEQYF. Written as DNA, the CDR3 is TGTGCCAGCAGCTCGTCCCTTGGGTACGAGCAGTACTTC.

This clonotype was counted a single time. One end of the junction is discordant with germline, which a read error may explain. CDR3 in amino acids: CACSQDAGSSYNEQFF. CDR3 coding DNA: TGCGCCTGCAGCCAAGATGCGGGGAGCTCCTACAATGAGCAGTTCTTC. The chain uses TRBV4-1 and TRBJ2-1, with D perhaps TRBD2 (6 bases). Per the germline V gene, CDR1 is MGHRA and CDR2 is YSYEKL. The CDR3 runs 16 residues.

This clonotype was found a few times. CDR3 in amino acids: CASSPGAGRGYTEAFF. The CDR3 region has the DNA TGTGCCAGCAGCCCGGGGGCGGGGAGGGGTTACACTGAAGCTTTCTTT. The J gene is TRBJ1-1, the V gene TRBV7-8; D possibly corresponds to TRBD1 (6 bases). V dropped 5 bases and J dropped 3 bases, with 19 bases sitting between them. The CDR3 runs to 16 residues. The germline CDR1 and CDR2 sequences are SGHVS and FQNEAQ.

The V call is TRBV5-1, the J call TRBJ2-2; D tentatively reads TRBD1 or TRBD2 (5 bases each). The CDR3 is 15 residues long. The germline CDR1 and CDR2 sequences are SGHRS and YFSETQ. Trimming cost V 4 bases and J 4 bases, with 14 bases left between them. The CDR3 spells CASSKRGDGTGELFF. CDR3 bases: TGCGCCAGCAGCAAGAGGGGTGATGGCACCGGGGAGCTGTTTTTT.

At least ten counts were recorded for this clonotype. This sequence joins TRBV10-1 and TRBJ2-3; no clear D gene. This CDR3 has 12 amino acids. V lost 10 bases to trimming and J lost 6 bases, with 14 bases between them. The germline V gene has CDR1 WNHNN and CDR2 SYGVQD (reference sequence). The CDR3: CATSFIPDTQYF. Written as DNA, the CDR3 is TGCGCCACCTCATTTATCCCCGATACGCAGTATTTT.

This clonotype came up once. V and J are TRBV12-3 or TRBV12-4 and TRBJ2-1; 10 bases are a match to TRBD2. This CDR3 contains 18 residues. J lost 0 bases, V lost 11 bases, and 16 bases had no gene match. CDR3 bases: TGTGCCCTCAGTTTACGGTCTAGCGGGAGCGCCTCCTACAATGAGCAGTTCTTC. It specifies CALSLRSSGSASYNEQFF.

The rearrangement joins TRBV12-3 or TRBV12-4 to TRBJ2-2; 7 bases agree with TRBD1. Trimming removed 5 bases from V and 3 bases from J; junction bases left unmatched: 6. This CDR3 has 15 amino acids. CDR3 in DNA: TGTGCCAGCAGTCAAGGACAGGTTTACACCGGGGAGCTGTTTTTT. Amino acid sequence: CASSQGQVYTGELFF.

The V call is TRBV12-3 or TRBV12-4, the J call TRBJ2-4; D may match TRBD1 or TRBD2 (5 bases each). V shed 6 bases and J shed 6 bases, with 15 bases lying between them. CDR3 size: 14 residues. The CDR3 is CASSADSRGNIQYF. The DNA for the CDR3 is TGTGCCAGCAGCGCTGACTCGAGGGGAAACATTCAGTACTTC.

This clonotype was counted once. The V and J genes are TRBV7-3 and TRBJ2-2, with 11 bases that match TRBD2. Germline values: CDR1 SGHTA, CDR2 FQGTGA. The CDR3 contains 17 residues. V gave up 3 bases and J gave up 5 bases; unmatched junction bases: 8. CDR3 region: CASSLGSSGRRTGELFF. The CDR3 DNA follows: TGTGCCAGCAGCTTGGGCTCTAGCGGGAGGCGAACCGGGGAGCTGTTTTTT. The full variable domain, rest sourced from reference TRBV7-3 and TRBJ2-2, is GAGVSQTPSNKVTEKGKYVELRCDPISGHTALYWYRQSLGQGPEFLIYFQGTGAADDSGLPNDRFFAVRPEGSVSTLKIQRTERGDSAVYLCASSLGSSGRRTGELFFGEGSRLTVL.

This rearrangement joins TRBV12-3 or TRBV12-4 to TRBJ2-1; D ambiguous. The length of the CDR3 is 15 residues. V was clipped by 2 bases and J by 1 base, with 9 bases between them. The CDR3 reads CASSLWAGSYNEQFF. The CDR3 DNA reads TGTGCCAGCAGTTTATGGGCCGGATCCTACAATGAGCAGTTCTTC.

The V and J genes are TRBV14 and TRBJ2-7; D not resolved. Germline V gene sequence: CDR1 SGHDN, CDR2 FVKESK. The CDR3 runs 13 residues. The V gene lost 5 bases and the J gene lost 4 bases, with 12 bases spanning the gap. As DNA, the CDR3 is TGTGCCAGCAGCTCATTGCCCGGGTACGAGCAGTACTTC. Its protein product is CASSSLPGYEQYF.

This clonotype has a single count. The gene calls are TRBV6-2 or TRBV6-3 and TRBJ2-4, with D perhaps TRBD1 (5 bases). Trimming removed 4 bases at V and 9 bases at J, with 13 bases between. Germline V gene data show CDR1 as MNHEY and CDR2 as SVGEGT. The CDR3 sequence is 13 residues long. Here the CDR3 reads CASSSIQGSIQYF. The DNA of the CDR3 is TGTGCCAGCAGTTCGATTCAGGGCTCCATTCAGTACTTC.